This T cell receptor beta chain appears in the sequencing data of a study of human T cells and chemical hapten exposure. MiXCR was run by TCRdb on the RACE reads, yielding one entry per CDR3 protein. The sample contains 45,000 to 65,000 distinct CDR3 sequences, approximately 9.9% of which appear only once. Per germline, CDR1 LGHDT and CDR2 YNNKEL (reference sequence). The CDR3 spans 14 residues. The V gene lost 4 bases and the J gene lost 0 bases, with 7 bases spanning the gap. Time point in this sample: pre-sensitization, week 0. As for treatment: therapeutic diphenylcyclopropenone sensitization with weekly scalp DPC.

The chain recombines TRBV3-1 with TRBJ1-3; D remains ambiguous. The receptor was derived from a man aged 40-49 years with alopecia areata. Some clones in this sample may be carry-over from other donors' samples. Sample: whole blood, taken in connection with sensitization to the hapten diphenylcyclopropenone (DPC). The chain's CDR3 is CASSPSTSGNTIYF. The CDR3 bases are TGTGCCAGCAGCCCCTCCACCTCTGGAAACACCATATATTTT.